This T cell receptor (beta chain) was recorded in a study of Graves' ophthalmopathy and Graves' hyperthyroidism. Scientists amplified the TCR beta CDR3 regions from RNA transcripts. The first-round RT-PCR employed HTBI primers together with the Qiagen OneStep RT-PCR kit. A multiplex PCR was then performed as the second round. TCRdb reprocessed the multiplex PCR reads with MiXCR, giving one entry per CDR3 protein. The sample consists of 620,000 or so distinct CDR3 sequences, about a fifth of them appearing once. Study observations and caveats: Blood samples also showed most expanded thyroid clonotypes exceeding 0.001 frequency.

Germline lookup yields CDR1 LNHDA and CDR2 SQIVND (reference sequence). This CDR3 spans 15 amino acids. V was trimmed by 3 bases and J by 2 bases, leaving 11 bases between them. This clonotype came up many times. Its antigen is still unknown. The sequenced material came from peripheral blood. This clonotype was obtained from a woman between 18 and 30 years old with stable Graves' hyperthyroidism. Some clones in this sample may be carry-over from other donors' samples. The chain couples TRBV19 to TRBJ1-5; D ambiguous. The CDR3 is CASSILDAGNQPQHF. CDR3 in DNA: TGTGCCAGTAGTATTTTAGATGCAGGCAATCAGCCCCAGCATTTT.